One sample yielded the 14 T cell receptor beta chains listed below, sequenced in a study of T-cell memory formation after mild COVID-19. One entry per CDR3 protein results from TCRdb running MiXCR on the 5' RACE reads. This sample has hundreds of thousands of distinct CDR3 sequences; approximately 15% occur once, and the top ten carry about 20%. Material for sequencing was PBMCs or a T cell subset sorted from them (not recorded which). These receptors all stem from a man in his late teens or twenties who had mild COVID-19 (a few samples of this study predate the infection). Cell type and time point are not known.

The genes are TRBV20-1 and TRBJ2-7; D possibly uses TRBD1 or TRBD2 (5 bases each). CDR1 is DFQATT and CDR2 is SNEGSKA in the germline V gene (reference sequence). This CDR3 has 14 residues. Trimming stripped 6 bases from V and 0 bases from J, with 15 bases between. CDR3 sequence: CSAGTVLSSYEQYV. CDR3 coding DNA: TGCAGTGCAGGGACGGTGTTGAGCTCCTACGAGCAGTACGTC.

This clonotype came up a few times. This chain uses TRBV7-2 with TRBJ1-5, with no clear D. CDR3 size: 14 residues. The germline CDR1 and CDR2 sequences are SGHTA and FQGNSA. Deletions cut 8 bases from V and 5 bases from J, with 16 bases between. The CDR3 spells CASAPQPVDQPQHF. The DNA for the CDR3 is TGTGCCAGCGCCCCCCAACCCGTCGATCAGCCCCAGCATTTT. Using reference TRBV7-2 and TRBJ1-5 for the parts outside the CDR3, the full variable domain is GAGVSQSPSNKVTEKGKDVELRCDPISGHTALYWYRQSLGQGLEFLIYFQGNSAPDKSGLPSDRFSAERTGGSVSTLTIQRTQQEDSAVYLCASAPQPVDQPQHFGDGTRLSIL.

This chain uses TRBV27 with TRBJ1-1; D is perhaps TRBD1 (6 bases). Trimming shortened V by 5 bases and J by 5 bases, and 12 bases separated the two germline ends. The CDR3 has 13 amino acids. In germline, CDR1 is MNHEY, CDR2 SMNVEV (reference sequence). The CDR3 DNA reads TGTGCCAGCAGTAGGGGGAGAAGGACTGAAGCTTTCTTT. Encoded protein: CASSRGRRTEAFF.

In nucleotides, the CDR3 is TGTGCCAGCAGCCGGACCAATCCGCCAGATACGCAGTATTTT. Translating gives CASSRTNPPDTQYF. V usage is TRBV7-2 and J usage is TRBJ2-3; D not resolved. The CDR3 has 14 residues. Trimming took 5 bases from V and 4 from J, leaving 13 bases between them. Germline V CDR1 and CDR2: SGHTA, FQGNSA. The full variable domain, in which reference TRBV7-2 and TRBJ2-3 provide the parts outside the CDR3, is GAGVSQSPSNKVTEKGKDVELRCDPISGHTALYWYRQSLGQGLEFLIYFQGNSAPDKSGLPSDRFSAERTGGSVSTLTIQRTQQEDSAVYLCASSRTNPPDTQYFGPGTRLTVL.

The rearrangement links TRBV12-3 or TRBV12-4 to TRBJ2-2, with 10 nucleotides matching TRBD1. The CDR3 has 18 amino acids. With V trimmed by 5 bases and J by 2 bases, 11 bases remained unmatched. CDR3 bases: TGTGCCAGCAGTGACGCCCGGGACAGGGGCTCCAACACCGGGGAGCTGTTTTTT. It encodes CASSDARDRGSNTGELFF.

The chain couples TRBV6-4 to TRBJ1-6; TRBD1 agrees at 7 bases. The CDR3 contains 16 residues. Germline loops: CDR1 MRHNA, CDR2 SNTAGT. Trimming cost V 1 base and J 5 bases; bases outside gene matches: 5. CDR3 residues: CASSDLQGRHNSPLHF. The DNA for the CDR3 is TGTGCCAGCAGTGACTTACAGGGGCGCCATAATTCACCCCTCCACTTT.

This clonotype has at least ten counts. The chain employs TRBV18 and TRBJ2-1; 7 bases line up with TRBD1. Per the germline V gene, CDR1 is KGHSH and CDR2 is LQKENI. The CDR3 runs to 13 residues. The trim removed 3 bases at V and 8 bases at J, leaving 4 bases unmatched. The DNA of the CDR3 is TGTGCCAGCTCACCCTGGGACAGCGATGAGCAGTTCTTC. Translating gives CASSPWDSDEQFF.

This clonotype was recorded many times. The CDR3 loop is CASSLVGGDQPQHF. The CDR3 DNA sequence: TGTGCCAGCAGCTTAGTGGGAGGCGATCAGCCCCAGCATTTT. The V gene is TRBV7-8, the J gene TRBJ1-5; D uncertain. The CDR3 has 14 residues. The germline V gene encodes CDR1 SGHVS and CDR2 FQNEAQ. The V gene lost 1 base and the J gene lost 5 bases, with 9 bases spanning the gap.

This clonotype was counted at least ten times. The CDR3 nucleotides are TGTGCCAGCAGCTCACAGGAGGGCCAGCCCCAGCATTTT. Amino acid sequence: CASSSQEGQPQHF. V and J are TRBV3-1 and TRBJ1-5; D possibly corresponds to TRBD1 (5 bases). The CDR3 is made up of 13 amino acids. Germline V lookup: CDR1 LGHDT, CDR2 YNNKEL (reference sequence). Trimming removed 5 bases at V and 7 bases at J, with 12 bases between.

This sequence joins TRBV4-2 and TRBJ2-1, with D perhaps matching TRBD1 or TRBD2 (5 bases each). This CDR3 comprises 16 residues. Germline CDR1 is LGHNA and CDR2 is YNFKEQ. V lost 0 bases and J 2 bases, leaving 11 bases between the germline ends. The CDR3 protein is CASSQEEGKTYNEQFF. The DNA of the CDR3 is TGTGCCAGCAGCCAAGAAGAGGGGAAAACCTACAATGAGCAGTTCTTC.

V is TRBV9 and J is TRBJ2-7, with TRBD1 matching over 7 bases. The CDR3 covers 15 residues. V was pared by 2 bases and J by 2 bases, with 7 bases of the junction left unmatched. CDR1 is SGDLS and CDR2 is YYNGEE in the germline V gene. This CDR3 reads CASSVGDRATYEQYF. The DNA for the CDR3 is TGTGCCAGCAGCGTTGGGGACAGAGCCACCTACGAGCAGTACTTC.

This clonotype has at least ten counts. The V call is TRBV6-5, the J call TRBJ2-1; D possibly corresponds to TRBD2 (5 bases). The CDR3 spans 13 residues. The germline CDR1 and CDR2 sequences are MNHEY and SVGAGI. The V gene lost 6 bases and the J gene lost 0 bases, with 6 bases spanning the gap. The CDR3 DNA reads TGTGCCAGCAGCACTAGCTCCTACAATGAGCAGTTCTTC. Translating gives CASSTSSYNEQFF.

The chain joins TRBV7-6 to TRBJ2-7; D possibly uses TRBD1 or TRBD2 (5 bases each). Germline V gene data show CDR1 as SGHVS and CDR2 as FNYEAQ. Trimming removed 0 bases from V and 2 bases from J, with 14 bases in between. The CDR3 covers 16 residues. DNA for the CDR3: TGTGCCAGCAGCTTAGCCGGATCGGGACCCCCCTACGAGCAGTACTTC. This encodes CASSLAGSGPPYEQYF.

The sample holds many counts of this clonotype. The rearrangement links TRBV20-1 to TRBJ2-1; D is undetermined. There are 11 residues in the CDR3. Per the germline V gene, CDR1 is DFQATT and CDR2 is SNEGSKA (reference sequence). V dropped 4 bases and J dropped 9 bases, with 10 bases sitting between them. Here the CDR3 reads CSATGLGEQFF. The CDR3 DNA reads as TGCAGTGCTACTGGGCTCGGTGAGCAGTTCTTC.